This TCR beta chain originates from a study of CD8 T cells in ankylosing spondylitis. Study-level results: In reactive arthritis synovial fluid and blood, some motif variants had been reported before.

The CDR3 totals 15 residues. V was clipped by 5 bases and J by 5 bases; unmatched bases: 10. Germline V CDR1 and CDR2: SEHNR, FQNEAQ (reference sequence). MiXCR, applied by TCRdb to the 5' RACE reads, yields one record per CDR3 protein. The sample contains around 120,000 distinct CDR3 sequences, roughly a tenth of which appear only once. As concerns this clonotype: Its specificity is unknown.

The sequence came from a male donor with ankylosing spondylitis or in good health (not recorded which). Sequences were obtained from blood, either unsorted or a sorted T cell fraction (not recorded which). This sequence joins TRBV7-9 and TRBJ2-7, with 9 bases that match TRBD1. The CDR3 nucleotides are TGTGCCAGCAGCCGATTACAGGGGGCGCTGAACGAGCAGTACTTC. Amino acids: CASSRLQGALNEQYF.